This T cell receptor beta chain was recorded in a study of human T cells and chemical hapten exposure. On the study more broadly: Read at 6 days, the patch tests placed 0.01% DPC on the upper back. Broader study findings: Once DPC sensitization occurred, TCRs above 1 in 1000 frequency showed no change. Significantly greater numbers of large CDR3 similarity clusters came from expanded TCRs than from controls.

Comments on this clonotype: Its antigen remains unknown.

TCRdb re-derived calls from the RACE reads in MiXCR, one entry per CDR3 protein. The sample includes 240,000 or so distinct CDR3 sequences, more than 6.5% of them seen just once. The sample's time point: pre-sensitization, week 0. The treatment here: therapeutic diphenylcyclopropenone sensitization with weekly scalp DPC. The study drew its donors from alopecia patients who were 18 to 70 years old and suitable for DPC. The CDR3 sequence is 15 residues long. CDR1 LGHDT and CDR2 YNNKEL come from the germline V gene (reference sequence). V shed 0 bases and J shed 2 bases, with 11 bases lying between them.

This chain joins TRBV3-1 and TRBJ2-7; TRBD1 is a possible D gene (5 bases). The sequence was obtained from a woman aged 40 to 50 with alopecia areata. Some clones in this sample may be carry-over from other donors' samples. The sequences come from whole blood, collected in connection with sensitization to the hapten diphenylcyclopropenone (DPC). CDR3 nucleotide sequence: TGTGCCAGCAGCCAAGATGGGGCAATAGCCTACGAGCAGTACTTC. This sequence encodes CASSQDGAIAYEQYF.